The T cell receptor beta chain under discussion was sequenced for a study of blood T cell repertoires in COVID-19. Study-wide context: Researchers got acute and convalescent COVID-19 samples from the United States, Italy and Spain. The cDNA or gDNA used as material had been derived from T cells, B-cell-depleted T cells, or PBMCs.

The CDR3 runs to 13 residues. Germline CDR1 SGHTS, CDR2 YDEGEE. V was clipped by 5 bases and J by 16 bases; unmatched bases: 15. Per the authors' pipeline: The authors estimated nucleated cell counts from reference gene primer amplification. Only in-frame clones appear in the TCRdb table, and some are missing; sequencing was by immunoSEQ multiplex PCR. The DNA gave D and trimming, while V, J and clone size come from that table. Seen here are 99,000 or so clones, around four fifths observed once, and the top ten hold around 19%. This TCR was recovered from a woman in her 70s with acute or convalescent COVID-19. Sequences were obtained from peripheral blood. The chain uses TRBV5-8 and TRBJ2-1; 7 bases are a match to TRBD2. This CDR3 reads CASRSGLVGGSFF. CDR3 coding DNA: TGTGCCAGCAGGTCGGGTCTAGTGGGGGGGTCCTTCTTC.